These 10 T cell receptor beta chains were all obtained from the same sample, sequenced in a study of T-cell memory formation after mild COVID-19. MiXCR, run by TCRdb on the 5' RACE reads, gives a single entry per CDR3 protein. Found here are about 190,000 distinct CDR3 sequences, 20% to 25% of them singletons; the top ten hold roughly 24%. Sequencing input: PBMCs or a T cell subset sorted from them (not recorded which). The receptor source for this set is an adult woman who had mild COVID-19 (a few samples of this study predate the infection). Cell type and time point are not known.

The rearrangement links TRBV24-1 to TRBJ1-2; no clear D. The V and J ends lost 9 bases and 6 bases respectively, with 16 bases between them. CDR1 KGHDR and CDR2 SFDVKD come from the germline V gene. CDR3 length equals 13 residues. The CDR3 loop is CATSSEGFHGYTF. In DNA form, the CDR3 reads TGTGCCACCTCAAGTGAAGGCTTCCATGGCTACACCTTC.

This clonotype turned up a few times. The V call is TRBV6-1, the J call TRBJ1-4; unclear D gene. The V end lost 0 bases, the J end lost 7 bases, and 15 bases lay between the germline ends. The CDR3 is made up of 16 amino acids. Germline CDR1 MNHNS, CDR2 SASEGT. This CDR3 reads CASSEAEQTDFEKLFF. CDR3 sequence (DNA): TGTGCCAGCAGTGAAGCGGAGCAGACTGACTTTGAAAAACTGTTTTTT.

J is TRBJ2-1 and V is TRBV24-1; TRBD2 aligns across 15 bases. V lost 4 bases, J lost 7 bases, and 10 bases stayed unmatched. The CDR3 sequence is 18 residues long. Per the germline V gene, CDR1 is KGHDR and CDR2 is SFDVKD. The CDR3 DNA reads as TGTGCCACCAGTGACCCTGGACTAGCGGGAGGGCTGCGAAATGAGCAGTTCTTC. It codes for CATSDPGLAGGLRNEQFF.

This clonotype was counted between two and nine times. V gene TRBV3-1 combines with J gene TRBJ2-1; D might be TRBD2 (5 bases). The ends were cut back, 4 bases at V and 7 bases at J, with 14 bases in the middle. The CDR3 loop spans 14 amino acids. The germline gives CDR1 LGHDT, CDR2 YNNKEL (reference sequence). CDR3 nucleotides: TGTGCCAGCAGCCCGGGGTCCCCTAGTAATGAGCAGTTCTTC. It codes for CASSPGSPSNEQFF.

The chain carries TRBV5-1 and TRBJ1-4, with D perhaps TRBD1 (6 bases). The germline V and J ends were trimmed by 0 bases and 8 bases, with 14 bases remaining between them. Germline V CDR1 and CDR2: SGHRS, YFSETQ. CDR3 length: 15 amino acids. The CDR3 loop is CASSLVAGEREKLFF. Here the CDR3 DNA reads TGCGCCAGCAGCTTGGTGGCAGGGGAACGCGAAAAACTGTTTTTT.

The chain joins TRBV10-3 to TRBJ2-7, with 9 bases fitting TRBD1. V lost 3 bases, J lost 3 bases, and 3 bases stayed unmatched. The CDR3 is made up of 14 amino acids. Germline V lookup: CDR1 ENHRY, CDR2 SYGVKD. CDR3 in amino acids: CAISDPGQGYEQYF. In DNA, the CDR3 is TGTGCCATCAGTGATCCGGGACAGGGCTACGAGCAGTACTTC.

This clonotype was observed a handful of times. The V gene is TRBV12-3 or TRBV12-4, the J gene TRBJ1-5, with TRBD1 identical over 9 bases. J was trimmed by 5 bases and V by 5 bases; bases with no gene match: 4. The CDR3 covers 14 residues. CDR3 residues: CASSQRTGDQPQHF. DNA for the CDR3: TGTGCCAGCAGTCAAAGGACAGGGGATCAGCCCCAGCATTTT.

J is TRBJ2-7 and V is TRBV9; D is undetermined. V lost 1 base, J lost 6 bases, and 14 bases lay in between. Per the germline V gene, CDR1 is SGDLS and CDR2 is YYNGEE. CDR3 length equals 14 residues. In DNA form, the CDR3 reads TGTGCCAGCAGCGTATGGGCAGATCCGGGCGAGCAGTACTTC. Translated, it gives CASSVWADPGEQYF. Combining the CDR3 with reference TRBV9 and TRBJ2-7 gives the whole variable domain DSGVTQTPKHLITATGQRVTLRCSPRSGDLSVYWYQQSLDQGLQFLIQYYNGEERAKGNILERFSAQQFPDLHSELNLSSLELGDSALYFCASSVWADPGEQYFGPGTRLTVT.

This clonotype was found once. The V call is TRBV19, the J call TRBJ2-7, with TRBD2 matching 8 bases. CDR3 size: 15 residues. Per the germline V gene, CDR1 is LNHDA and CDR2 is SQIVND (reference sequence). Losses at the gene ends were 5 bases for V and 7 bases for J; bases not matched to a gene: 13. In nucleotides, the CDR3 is TGTGCCAGTAGTTCGGCGTCGGGAGGGTTCGGAGAGCAGTACTTC. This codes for CASSSASGGFGEQYF.

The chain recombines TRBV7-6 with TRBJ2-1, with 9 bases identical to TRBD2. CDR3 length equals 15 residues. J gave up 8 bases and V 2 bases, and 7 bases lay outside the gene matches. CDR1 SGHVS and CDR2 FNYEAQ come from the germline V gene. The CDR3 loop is CASSLLLAGNDEQFF. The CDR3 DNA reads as TGTGCCAGCAGCTTATTACTAGCGGGTAATGATGAGCAGTTCTTC.